This T cell receptor (beta chain) was retrieved from a study of shared clonotypes between healthy human individuals. Assay used: immunoSEQ multiplex PCR; TCRdb lists only in-frame clones, some missing. The sample records roughly 2.5 million clones, around nine tenths being singletons. From germline, CDR1 is SGHNT and CDR2 YYREEE (reference sequence). The V segment lost 4 bases and the J segment 2 bases; nucleotides outside the gene matches: 4. CDR3 length: 16 amino acids. Study results and limitations: Despite large depth, sorted-subset datasets appeared incompletely sequenced.

This clone was observed once. Antigen specificity is unknown. This receptor was taken from a man aged 18 to 29 in good health. This chain uses TRBV5-4 with TRBJ2-3; 13 bases line up with TRBD2. Specimen: naive CD4+ T cells sorted from blood. Subset of the sample: CD45RA+ positively selected. The DNA of the CDR3 is TGTGCCAGCAGCCGGGGACTAGCGGGAAACACAGATACGCAGTATTTT. Protein product: CASSRGLAGNTDTQYF.